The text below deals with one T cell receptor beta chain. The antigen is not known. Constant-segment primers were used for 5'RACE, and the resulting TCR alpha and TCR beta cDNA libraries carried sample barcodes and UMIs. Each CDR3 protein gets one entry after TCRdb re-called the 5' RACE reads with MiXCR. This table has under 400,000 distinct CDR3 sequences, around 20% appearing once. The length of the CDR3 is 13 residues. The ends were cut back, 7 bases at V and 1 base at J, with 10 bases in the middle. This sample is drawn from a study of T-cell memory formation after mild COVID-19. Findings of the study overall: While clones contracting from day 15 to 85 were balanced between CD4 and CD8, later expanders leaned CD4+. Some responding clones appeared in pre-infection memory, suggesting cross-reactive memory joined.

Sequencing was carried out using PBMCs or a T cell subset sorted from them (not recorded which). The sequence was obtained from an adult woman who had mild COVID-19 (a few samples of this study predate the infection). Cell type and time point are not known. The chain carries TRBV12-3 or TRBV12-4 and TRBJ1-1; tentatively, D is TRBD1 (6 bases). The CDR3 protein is CASTLQGNTEAFF. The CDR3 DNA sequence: TGTGCCAGCACCCTACAGGGGAACACTGAAGCTTTCTTT.